These T cell receptor beta chains were read from a single sample in a study of CD8 T cells in Susac syndrome. TCRdb called the immunoSEQ multiplex PCR reads again in MiXCR, with one record for every CDR3 protein. The data contain about 190,000 distinct CDR3 sequences, about 94% of them seen just once; the ten biggest clones take up roughly 0.098%. Source material: CD4+ T cells from PBMCs. These TCRs come from a human donor with Susac syndrome. The CDR3 runs from the conserved cysteine through the conserved F or W. Fields, in order: V gene, J gene, CDR3 protein.

>TRBV7-2|TRBJ1-1
CASSSPTGVGTEAFF
>TRBV27|TRBJ1-5
CASSQDRSDQPQHF
>TRBV7-2|TRBJ2-3
CASSLSGPTDTQYF
>TRBV10-3|TRBJ1-2
CAISYRTGDGYTF
>TRBV9|TRBJ2-7
CASSVEAEFNTYEQYF
>TRBV5-1|TRBJ2-7
CASSLGQGDGGEQYF
>TRBV7-2|TRBJ2-3
CASRTGLGGTDTQYF
>TRBV20-1|TRBJ2-5
CSASSFHDQYQETQYF
>TRBV7-9|TRBJ1-4
CASTPPGNNEKLFF
>TRBV19|TRBJ2-3
CASSSVGTGTQYF
>TRBV2|TRBJ2-6
CASRGRESGANVLTF
>TRBV30|TRBJ2-3
CAWSDLGIGARDTQYF
>TRBV20-1|TRBJ2-7
CSGRQGPYEQYF
>TRBV4-1|TRBJ2-5
CASSQDKLAGGTQYF
>TRBV14|TRBJ1-2
CASSQASQFNYGYTF
>TRBV25-1|TRBJ2-3
CASSDTTSPTDTQYF
>TRBV7-9|TRBJ1-5
CASSVGRGGQPQHF
>TRBV6-6|TRBJ2-1
CASRGDNEQFF
>TRBV20-1|TRBJ1-4
CSARIGEKLFF
>TRBV6-2/TRBV6-3|TRBJ2-1
CASSEPPGQTSYNEQFF
>TRBV12-3/TRBV12-4|TRBJ1-6
CASTWDSFNSPLHF
>TRBV12-3/TRBV12-4|TRBJ2-5
CASSLWRGEQETQYF
>TRBV15|TRBJ2-5
CATSREETQYF
>TRBV19|TRBJ1-1
CASSTQPQGLGTEAFF
>TRBV4-1|TRBJ2-7
CASSPTWIGGYEQYF
>TRBV30|TRBJ1-1
CAWNRQGRTEAFF
>TRBV15|TRBJ2-2
CATSRDLPGELFF
>TRBV28|TRBJ2-7
CASSSMNPYEQYF
>TRBV7-9|TRBJ2-3
CASSLLGTGTPTYTQYF
>TRBV5-6|TRBJ2-6
CASSSRLAGGRSGANVLTF
>TRBV4-1|TRBJ2-7
CASSQGGAGATYEQYF
>TRBV20-1|TRBJ1-2
CSAGFGYTF
>TRBV20-1|TRBJ2-7
CSARGAVGGSYEQYF
>TRBV7-9|TRBJ2-5
CASSLGQGLEETQYF
>TRBV29-1|TRBJ2-5
CSVQDRETQYF
>TRBV5-1|TRBJ1-4
CASSLVAGGNNEKLFF
>TRBV7-9|TRBJ1-6
CASSSQDRINSPLHF
>TRBV20-1|TRBJ2-7
CSARAHMTLSPYEQYF
>TRBV20-1|TRBJ2-6
CSARDSGTGGSGANVLTF
>TRBV30|TRBJ2-7
CATGGGEQYF
>TRBV30|TRBJ1-6
CAWSAPGAYTTPLHF
>TRBV12-3/TRBV12-4|TRBJ2-3
CADSASGGDTQYF